The 25 T cell receptor beta chains below were found in one sample sequenced in a study of T cells expressing NK-cell markers. TCRdb reprocessed the 5' RACE reads; each CDR3 protein has one entry and no DNA is given. The sample includes some 440,000 distinct CDR3 sequences. The sequenced material came from blood T cells: a sorted CD56 or NKG2C T cell subset, CD4+ or CD8+ T cells, or bulk PBMC T cells (not recorded which). These receptors originate from a woman between 50 and 59 years old in good health.

This chain joins TRBV3-1 and TRBJ2-7; TCRdb selects TRBD2, and the lack of DNA leaves this call unchecked. Germline CDR1 is LGHDT and CDR2 is YNNKEL (reference sequence). CDR3 size: 15 residues. This chain's CDR3 is CASSQHSGPTYEQYF.

The rearrangement links TRBV7-6 to TRBJ2-1; TCRdb proposes TRBD2, but this gene call is untestable without DNA. From germline, CDR1 is SGHVS and CDR2 FNYEAQ. This CDR3 contains 16 residues. The CDR3 here is CASSLASGRALNEQFF.

The chain links TRBV20-1 to TRBJ2-2; lacking DNA, the TRBD1 call made by TCRdb goes unchecked. Germline CDR1 reads DFQATT; CDR2 reads SNEGSKA (reference sequence). CDR3 length: 12 residues. The CDR3 region is CSAPLFSGELFF.

The V and J genes are TRBV7-6 and TRBJ1-1. The CDR3 runs to 13 residues. CDR1 and CDR2 (germline): SGHVS, FNYEAQ. The CDR3 spells CASSLVSGTEAFF. Drawing the rest from reference TRBV7-6 and TRBJ1-1, the complete variable domain is GAGVSQSPRYKVTKRGQDVALRCDPISGHVSLYWYRQALGQGPEFLTYFNYEAQQDKSGLPNDRFSAERPEGSISTLTIQRTEQRDSAMYRCASSLVSGTEAFFGQGTRLTVV.

The chain combines TRBV5-1 with TRBJ1-1; the D call from TCRdb, TRBD1, cannot be confirmed without DNA. The CDR3 runs to 16 residues. The V gene's germline CDR1 is SGHRS and CDR2 YFSETQ. CDR3 in amino acids: CASSLPWAGGSAEAFF.

The chain recombines TRBV5-1 with TRBJ2-1; with no DNA, the TCRdb D assignment of TRBD2 cannot be verified. This CDR3 spans 13 amino acids. Germline V gene data show CDR1 as SGHRS and CDR2 as YFSETQ. The CDR3 region is CASKVAAQHEQFF.

This rearrangement joins TRBV24-1 to TRBJ2-3; TCRdb's assignment of TRBD2 cannot be checked, as there is no DNA. This CDR3 contains 16 residues. Looked up from germline, CDR1 is KGHDR and CDR2 is SFDVKD. CDR3 region: CATSDTVGRAGDTQYF.

The chain uses TRBV6-4 and TRBJ1-1. The CDR3 is 14 residues long. CDR1 is MRHNA, CDR2 SNTAGT, per germline. The CDR3 loop reads CASSDSNRNTEAFF.

The chain links TRBV20-1 to TRBJ2-1. This CDR3 has 11 amino acids. Germline loops: CDR1 DFQATT, CDR2 SNEGSKA (reference sequence). CDR3 in amino acids: CSANLWNEQFF.

This chain uses TRBV20-1 with TRBJ2-1; without DNA, the TCRdb call of TRBD1 cannot be checked. The CDR3 totals 14 residues. The germline V gene encodes CDR1 DFQATT and CDR2 SNEGSKA (reference sequence). The CDR3 loop is CSASRDSYYNEQFF.

The V and J genes are TRBV20-1 and TRBJ2-3. Germline-derived CDR1 and CDR2 are DFQATT and SNEGSKA (reference sequence). This CDR3 spans 13 amino acids. CDR3 loop: CSASSLATDTQYF.

The chain uses TRBV12-3 or TRBV12-4 and TRBJ2-7; TCRdb reports TRBD1, a call that lacks DNA to check it against. The CDR3 totals 13 residues. This CDR3 is CAAANGTGGEQYF.

The V call is TRBV20-1, the J call TRBJ2-3; there is no DNA to check the TCRdb D call of TRBD2. The CDR3 extends over 16 amino acids. Per the germline V gene, CDR1 is DFQATT and CDR2 is SNEGSKA (reference sequence). CDR3: CSAAGTSGRAIDTQYF.

The chain combines TRBV7-9 with TRBJ1-5; the D call of TRBD1 rests on TCRdb alone, since no DNA is present to check it. Germline V gene data show CDR1 as SEHNR and CDR2 as FQNEAQ (reference sequence). The length of the CDR3 is 16 residues. CDR3 sequence reads: CASSLVGTGLNQPQHF.

The chain is built from TRBV11-2 and TRBJ2-1; TCRdb indicates TRBD2, and absent DNA this call remains unverified. The CDR3 is 15 residues long. Germline assignment: CDR1 SGHAT and CDR2 FQNNGV. This CDR3 is CASSLEGGKYNEQFF. The whole variable domain, remainder taken from reference TRBV11-2 and TRBJ2-1, is EAGVAQSPRYKIIEKRQSVAFWCNPISGHATLYWYQQILGQGPKLLIQFQNNGVVDDSQLPKDRFSAERLKGVDSTLKIQPAKLEDSAVYLCASSLEGGKYNEQFFGPGTRLTVL.

The chain links TRBV4-1 to TRBJ2-1; TCRdb gives TRBD1 as the D gene, but with no DNA this cannot be confirmed. The CDR3 loop spans 12 amino acids. CDR1 is MGHRA and CDR2 is YSYEKL in the germline V gene. CDR3: CASKGRSREQFF.

The chain employs TRBV5-4 and TRBJ2-5; TCRdb outputs TRBD1, but without DNA this stays unchecked. The CDR3 is 14 residues long. Germline V lookup: CDR1 SGHNT, CDR2 YYREEE (reference sequence). The chain's CDR3 is CASSIRTGQETQYF.

The chain recombines TRBV29-1 with TRBJ1-1. Germline V lookup: CDR1 SQVTM, CDR2 ANQGSEA. The CDR3 extends over 13 amino acids. CDR3: CSVTGRLNTEAFF.

CDR3 amino acids: CAWRQGTGNQPQHF. The V call is TRBV30, the J call TRBJ1-5; TCRdb lists TRBD1, though no DNA is available to test this call. Germline lookup yields CDR1 GTSNPN and CDR2 SVGIG (reference sequence). This CDR3 spans 14 amino acids.

V and J are TRBV15 and TRBJ1-1; TCRdb reports TRBD1, a call that lacks DNA to check it against. There are 16 residues in the CDR3. The V gene's germline CDR1 is LNHNV and CDR2 YYDKDF (reference sequence). CDR3 amino acids: CATSRGPGQGRPEAFF.

The chain has TRBV7-2 and TRBJ2-4; as DNA is missing, the TRBD1 call by TCRdb cannot be tested. Looked up from germline, CDR1 is SGHTA and CDR2 is FQGNSA. There are 12 residues in the CDR3. CDR3 protein: CASSFRDPWWYF.

V and J are TRBV4-1 and TRBJ2-5. This CDR3 has 13 amino acids. Germline loops: CDR1 MGHRA, CDR2 YSYEKL. This chain's CDR3 is CASSLTMTETQYF.

This chain joins TRBV12-3 or TRBV12-4 and TRBJ2-7; TCRdb lists TRBD2, though no DNA is available to test this call. The CDR3 runs to 15 residues. The chain's CDR3 is CASRTSGRLTYEQYF.

V is TRBV12-3 or TRBV12-4 and J is TRBJ2-2. The CDR3 has 14 residues. This chain's CDR3 is CASGLAGDRGELFF.

The gene calls are TRBV29-1 and TRBJ2-3. The CDR3 length is 11 residues. The germline CDR1 and CDR2 sequences are SQVTM and ANQGSEA. The CDR3 loop is CSVVRADTQYF.